One and the same sample provided the 17 T cell receptor beta chains below, sequenced in a study of lymphopenia after photon versus proton radiotherapy. The table came from immunoSEQ multiplex PCR; TCRdb's copy has only in-frame clones and leaves some out. The sample lists 55,000 to 70,000 clones, more than 75% occurring once. The sequencing here drew on peripheral blood, taken from a patient treated with photon-based radiotherapy. These TCRs come from a man aged 40-50 years with gastric cancer.

The chain couples TRBV5-6 to TRBJ2-1; D is unclear. V was clipped by 0 bases and J by 2 bases, with 9 bases between them. The CDR3 sequence is 15 residues long. Germline lookup yields CDR1 SGHDT and CDR2 YYEEEE. This chain's CDR3 is CASSLGRRPYNEQFF. CDR3 coding DNA: TGTGCCAGCAGCTTGGGACGACGGCCCTACAATGAGCAGTTCTTC.

The rearrangement joins TRBV21-1 to TRBJ1-1; the D call of TRBD1 is as the table states it, not checked on the DNA. TRBV21-1 is termed a pseudogene. CDR3 size: 17 residues. In DNA, the CDR3 is TGTGCCAGCAGCAAAAGGCCTGAGACAGGGACGAACACTGAAGCTTTCTTT. Its protein is CASSKRPETGTNTEAFF.

This chain connects TRBV7-2 to TRBJ1-5, with D possibly being TRBD1 (5 bases). The germline V gene has CDR1 SGHTA and CDR2 FQGNSA. This CDR3 has 13 amino acids. V was clipped by 2 bases and J by 4 bases, with 6 bases between them. DNA of the CDR3: TGTGCCAGCAGCTTAAGGGGAAATCAGCCCCAGCATTTT. Protein product: CASSLRGNQPQHF.

This chain joins TRBV4-1 and TRBJ2-3, with D perhaps assigned TRBD1 or TRBD2 (6 bases each). The CDR3 is 17 amino acids. The V end lost 0 bases, the J end lost 4 bases, and 17 bases lay between the germline ends. The V gene's germline CDR1 is MGHRA and CDR2 YSYEKL. The CDR3 DNA reads as TGCGCCAGCAGCCAAGATTTCACGGGGGCAGTCGCAGATACGCAGTATTTT. This gives the protein CASSQDFTGAVADTQYF.

This chain connects TRBV18 to TRBJ1-2; D perhaps matches TRBD1 (6 bases). The CDR3 is 15 amino acids. With 3 bases removed from V and 0 bases from J, the gap between germline ends came to 11 bases. CDR1 and CDR2 from the germline V gene are KGHSH and LQKENI. CDR3 amino acids: CASSPEGEPNYGYTF. The DNA for the CDR3 is TGTGCCAGCTCACCGGAGGGGGAACCTAACTATGGCTACACCTTC. The variable domain in full, completed from reference TRBV18 and TRBJ1-2, reads NAGVMQNPRHLVRRRGQEARLRCSPMKGHSHVYWYRQLPEEGLKFMVYLQKENIIDESGMPKERFSAEFPKEGPSILRIQQVVRGDSAAYFCASSPEGEPNYGYTFGSGTRLTVV.

V is TRBV7-8 and J is TRBJ2-5; no clear D. Germline lookup yields CDR1 SGHVS and CDR2 FQNEAQ. Trimming took 3 bases from V and 2 from J, leaving 7 bases between them. The CDR3 is made up of 13 amino acids. The DNA of the CDR3 is TGTGCCAGCAGCTTTGGGCAGCAAGAGACCCAGTACTTC. It encodes CASSFGQQETQYF.

The chain employs TRBV7-8 and TRBJ1-1; D possibly corresponds to TRBD1 (5 bases). The CDR3 has 12 residues. The V and J ends lost 2 bases and 5 bases respectively, with 6 bases between them. CDR1 is SGHVS, CDR2 FQNEAQ, per germline. This CDR3 is CASSLWGTEAFF. The CDR3 region has the DNA TGTGCCAGCAGCTTATGGGGGACTGAAGCTTTCTTT.

The chain is built from TRBV30 and TRBJ2-1; D may correspond to TRBD1 or TRBD2 (5 bases each). CDR1 and CDR2 from the germline V gene are GTSNPN and SVGIG (reference sequence). Trimming took 4 bases from V and 7 from J, leaving 8 bases between them. CDR3 length equals 11 residues. The CDR3 is CAWTEGNEQFF. The CDR3 region has the DNA TGTGCCTGGACCGAGGGGAATGAGCAGTTCTTC.

This clone is a singleton in its sample. The chain joins TRBV9 to TRBJ2-2; 8 positions match TRBD2. Germline-derived CDR1 and CDR2 are SGDLS and YYNGEE. V lost 4 bases to trimming and J lost 4 bases; unmatched junction nucleotides: 9. CDR3 length: 16 residues. The CDR3 sequence: CASSPREGYSTGELFF. In DNA, the CDR3 is TGTGCCAGCAGCCCCCGGGAGGGTTATAGCACCGGGGAGCTGTTTTTT.

The chain couples TRBV18 to TRBJ2-3; no clear D. CDR3 length equals 11 residues. Per the germline V gene, CDR1 is KGHSH and CDR2 is LQKENI. V lost 4 bases and J 2 bases, leaving 1 base between the germline ends. The CDR3 reads CASSLTDTQYF. The DNA of the CDR3 is TGTGCCAGCTCACTCACAGATACGCAGTATTTT.

This clone has only one observation. The rearrangement links TRBV5-4 to TRBJ2-5; 9 nucleotides align to TRBD1. The CDR3 covers 13 residues. From germline, CDR1 is SGHNT and CDR2 YYREEE (reference sequence). V dropped 4 bases and J dropped 4; count of bases not matched to a gene: 2. CDR3 coding DNA: TGTGCCAGCAGCACGGGACAGGGAGAGACCCAGTACTTC. Amino acids: CASSTGQGETQYF.

This chain uses TRBV5-4 with TRBJ1-4; possible D gene TRBD1, 6 bases. The CDR3 contains 14 residues. V dropped 5 bases and J dropped 4 bases, with 12 bases sitting between them. Germline V gene lookup returns CDR1 SGHNT and CDR2 YYREEE (reference sequence). CDR3 bases: TGTGCCAGCAGTCCAGGGGCAGATAATGAAAAACTGTTTTTT. Protein product: CASSPGADNEKLFF.

V is TRBV6-1 and J is TRBJ1-3; D is ambiguous. Germline lookup yields CDR1 MNHNS and CDR2 SASEGT. The V gene lost 4 bases and the J gene lost 8 bases, with 12 bases spanning the gap. The CDR3 sequence is 13 residues long. The CDR3 bases are TGTGCCAGCAGTGTAGACCCGGGGTACACCATATATTTT. Residues: CASSVDPGYTIYF.

The chain uses TRBV2 and TRBJ2-2, with D possibly being TRBD2 (6 bases). The CDR3 has 16 amino acids. Per the germline V gene, CDR1 is SNHLY and CDR2 is FYNNEI. Trimming removed 6 bases from V and 4 bases from J, with 18 bases in between. The CDR3 protein is CASRPRRAGFTGELFF. CDR3 DNA sequence: TGTGCCAGCAGGCCCCGGCGTGCGGGGTTCACCGGGGAGCTGTTTTTT.

The gene calls are TRBV29-1 and TRBJ2-5, with D possibly TRBD1 on 5 matching bases. Germline CDR1 and CDR2: SQVTM and ANQGSEA. Trimming removed 5 bases at V and 2 bases at J, with 9 bases between. The length of the CDR3 is 12 residues. The CDR3 region is CSVIPGQETQYF. As DNA, the CDR3 is TGCAGCGTTATTCCAGGGCAAGAGACCCAGTACTTC. The whole variable domain, filled in from reference TRBV29-1 and TRBJ2-5, reads SAVISQKPSRDICQRGTSLTIQCQVDSQVTMMFWYRQQPGQSLTLIATANQGSEATYESGFVIDKFPISRPNLTFSTLTVSNMSPEDSSIYLCSVIPGQETQYFGPGTRLLVL.

V gene TRBV25-1 combines with J gene TRBJ2-5, with D perhaps TRBD1 or TRBD2 (5 bases each). The CDR3 length is 11 residues. V was pared by 7 bases and J by 7 bases, with 10 bases between. Per germline, CDR1 MGHDK and CDR2 SYGVNS. For the CDR3, the DNA is TGTGCCAGCACCAGGGCGGGGACCCAGTACTTC. Translated: CASTRAGTQYF.

The rearrangement links TRBV9 to TRBJ2-3, with 8 bases aligning to TRBD1. This CDR3 has 17 residues. With V trimmed by 0 bases and J by 5 bases, 11 bases remained unmatched. From germline, CDR1 is SGDLS and CDR2 YYNGEE. The CDR3 here is CASSVGAGGFLGDTQYF. CDR3 nucleotide sequence: TGTGCCAGCAGCGTAGGTGCAGGGGGCTTTCTGGGAGATACGCAGTATTTT.